One sample yielded the 14 T cell receptor beta chains listed below, sequenced in a study of OX40 agonist ivuxolimab in advanced cancers. The receptor library was made with the immunoSEQ multiplex PCR assay. Entries here come from immuneACCESS through TCRdb and include only in-frame sequences with V and J called. Some clones fail to appear in such tables; in the studies checked, an unresolved V gene covers under half of the shortfall, and the cause of the remainder is unknown. This sample has 60,000 or so clones in its table, and roughly 84% of those were observed once. Approximately 30% of the sample rests with the top ten. Sequenced here: CD4+ or CD8+ T cells sorted from blood, sampled in a trial of the OX40 agonist ivuxolimab. These receptors all stem from an adult with an advanced solid tumor such as melanoma, head and neck, liver or kidney cancer.

The CDR3 loop reads CASSLDRGSKYGYTF. In DNA, the CDR3 is TGTGCCAGCAGCTTAGACAGGGGATCAAAGTATGGCTACACCTTC. The genes are TRBV11-2 and TRBJ1-2; D possibly corresponds to TRBD1 (6 bases). The CDR3 runs 15 residues. V was cut by 0 bases and J by 5 bases, with 13 bases left in between. CDR1 and CDR2 from the germline V gene are SGHAT and FQNNGV.

The rearrangement uses TRBV29-1 and TRBJ2-7, with 7 bases matching TRBD1. CDR1 SQVTM and CDR2 ANQGSEA come from the germline V gene. The CDR3 is made up of 12 amino acids. J lost 5 bases, V lost 7 bases, and 8 bases had no gene match. The CDR3 bases are TGCAGCGGAACCACAGGGGACCACGAGCAGTACTTC. It encodes CSGTTGDHEQYF.

The genes are TRBV5-1 and TRBJ2-3; possibly TRBD1 for D (6 bases). CDR3 length equals 15 residues. Germline V lookup: CDR1 SGHRS, CDR2 YFSETQ. V was pared by 6 bases and J by 4 bases, with 18 bases between. This CDR3 reads CASTPLQGSPDTQYF. Written as DNA, the CDR3 is TGCGCCAGCACTCCTTTGCAGGGGAGCCCAGATACGCAGTATTTT.

V gene TRBV25-1 combines with J gene TRBJ1-1; D is uncertain. The ends were cut back, 1 base at V and 3 bases at J, with 6 bases in the middle. The CDR3 is made up of 13 amino acids. Germline lookup yields CDR1 MGHDK and CDR2 SYGVNS. The CDR3 loop is CASSELGHTEAFF. CDR3 in DNA: TGTGCCAGCAGTGAATTAGGGCACACTGAAGCTTTCTTT. The full variable domain, rest sourced from reference TRBV25-1 and TRBJ1-1, is EADIYQTPRYLVIGTGKKITLECSQTMGHDKMYWYQQDPGMELHLIHYSYGVNSTEKGDLSSESTVSRIRTEHFPLTLESARPSHTSQYLCASSELGHTEAFFGQGTRLTVV.

The rearrangement joins TRBV18 to TRBJ2-2; 11 nucleotides line up with TRBD2. CDR1 is KGHSH, CDR2 LQKENI, per germline. The CDR3 has 17 amino acids. J was trimmed by 7 bases and V by 6 bases; bases with no gene match: 13. The CDR3 sequence is CASSPDLTSGIGGELFF. The CDR3 DNA is TGTGCCAGCTCTCCAGACTTGACTAGCGGGATTGGCGGGGAGCTGTTTTTT.

The rearrangement uses TRBV7-2 and TRBJ2-5; either TRBD1 or TRBD2 may supply D (5 bases each). Germline CDR1 SGHTA, CDR2 FQGNSA. This CDR3 spans 14 amino acids. Trimming removed 1 base from V and 5 bases from J, with 11 bases in between. The CDR3 here is CASSLEGTRETQYF. The CDR3 bases are TGTGCCAGCAGCTTAGAGGGGACGAGGGAGACCCAGTACTTC.

The J gene is TRBJ2-2, the V gene TRBV30; 12 bases line up with TRBD1. V was clipped by 5 bases and J by 6 bases; unmatched bases: 10. CDR1 is GTSNPN and CDR2 is SVGIG in the germline V gene (reference sequence). The CDR3 has 16 residues. CDR3 sequence: CAWSSGQGASAGELFF. CDR3 bases: TGTGCCTGGTCCTCGGGACAGGGGGCGAGTGCCGGGGAGCTGTTTTTT.

The genes are TRBV19 and TRBJ2-5, with a weak D call TRBD2 (6 bases). CDR1 and CDR2 (germline): LNHDA, SQIVND (reference sequence). V lost 7 bases and J 2 bases, leaving 11 bases between the germline ends. The CDR3 runs 13 residues. CDR3 nucleotide sequence: TGTGCCAGTACCCCTCGGGGGCAAGAGACCCAGTACTTC. Protein product: CASTPRGQETQYF.

The rearrangement joins TRBV15 to TRBJ2-7, with 12 bases fitting TRBD1. Germline V gives CDR1 LNHNV, CDR2 YYDKDF (reference sequence). J lost 6 bases, V lost 5 bases, and 8 bases had no gene match. The CDR3 consists of 15 residues. The CDR3: CATSLGGTGGAEQYF. DNA of the CDR3: TGTGCCACCAGCTTAGGCGGGACAGGGGGCGCCGAGCAGTACTTC.

By sample fraction, this clone is hyperexpanded. The chain uses TRBV10-2 and TRBJ2-7; D remains unclear. The CDR3 extends over 12 amino acids. CDR1 and CDR2 (germline): WSHSY, SAAADI. Trimming left V 2 bases short and J 4 bases short, with 6 bases between. CDR3 in DNA: TGCGCCAGCAGTGAGGCCGTATACGAGCAGTACTTC. Translating it yields CASSEAVYEQYF.

This clone occurred once. The chain recombines TRBV5-8 with TRBJ1-1, with D uncertain. V was pared by 2 bases and J by 0 bases, with 14 bases between. This CDR3 has 16 residues. The germline gives CDR1 SGHTS, CDR2 YDEGEE. The CDR3 DNA is TGTGCCAGCAGCTTAGCTGCAACACCAATGAACACTGAAGCTTTCTTT. Its protein is CASSLAATPMNTEAFF. Variable domain in full (rest from reference TRBV5-8 and TRBJ1-1): EAGVTQSPTHLIKTRGQQATLRCSPISGHTSVYWYQQALGLGLQFLLWYDEGEERNRGNFPPRFSGRQFPNYSSELNVNALELEDSALYLCASSLAATPMNTEAFFGQGTRLTVV.

This chain connects TRBV2 to TRBJ2-1, with a weak D call TRBD2 (5 bases). V gave up 7 bases and J gave up 7 bases, with 17 bases separating them. Germline V gene sequence: CDR1 SNHLY, CDR2 FYNNEI. This CDR3 comprises 14 residues. Here the CDR3 reads CASKAGIARNEQFF. Here the CDR3 DNA reads TGTGCCAGCAAAGCCGGAATAGCGCGAAATGAGCAGTTCTTC.

The table lists this clone with a few counts. V is TRBV29-1 and J is TRBJ2-5; TRBD1 aligns across 9 bases. V lost 4 bases, J lost 5 bases, and 5 bases stayed unmatched. The germline V gene encodes CDR1 SQVTM and CDR2 ANQGSEA. CDR3 length: 13 residues. The CDR3 protein is CSVVTGGWETQYF. CDR3 sequence (DNA): TGCAGCGTTGTCACAGGGGGCTGGGAGACCCAGTACTTC.

The rearrangement joins TRBV18 to TRBJ2-7, with 8 positions matching TRBD1. V shed 2 bases and J 5 bases; nucleotides not matched to a gene: 11. This CDR3 spans 16 amino acids. In germline, CDR1 is KGHSH, CDR2 LQKENI. CDR3 nucleotide sequence: TGTGCCAGCTCACCAGAGTTACAGGGGGGTGTAAACGAGCAGTACTTC. It translates to CASSPELQGGVNEQYF.